This T cell receptor beta chain was sequenced for a study of Ad26.COV2.S vaccination and SARS-CoV-2 variants. Only in-frame clones appear in the TCRdb table, and some are missing; sequencing was by immunoSEQ multiplex PCR. The sample has about 420,000 clones; 70% to 90% are singletons. Germline values: CDR1 LNHDA, CDR2 SQIVND (reference sequence). The CDR3 consists of 15 residues. Between the trimmed V and J ends, which lost 5 bases and 1 base, there was a span of 12 bases. The treatment here: approximately 18 received Ad26.COV2.S at low or high dose, single or two shots; several received placebo; per-sample allocation not given. Sampling occurred on day 63 after the first vaccine or placebo injection.

The sequence was obtained from a person aged 18-65 years who received the Ad26.COV2.S COVID-19 vaccine or a placebo. Source: peripheral blood, taken in a trial of Ad26.COV2.S vaccine versus placebo. The rearrangement uses TRBV19 and TRBJ1-5; the D gene is possibly TRBD1 (5 bases). CDR3: CASSGSRESNQPQHF. The CDR3 DNA reads TGTGCCAGTAGTGGTAGCAGGGAGAGCAATCAGCCCCAGCATTTT. Drawing the rest from reference TRBV19 and TRBJ1-5, the complete variable domain is DGGITQSPKYLFRKEGQNVTLSCEQNLNHDAMYWYRQDPGQGLRLIYYSQIVNDFQKGDIAEGYSVSREKKESFPLTVTSAQKNPTAFYLCASSGSRESNQPQHFGDGTRLSIL.